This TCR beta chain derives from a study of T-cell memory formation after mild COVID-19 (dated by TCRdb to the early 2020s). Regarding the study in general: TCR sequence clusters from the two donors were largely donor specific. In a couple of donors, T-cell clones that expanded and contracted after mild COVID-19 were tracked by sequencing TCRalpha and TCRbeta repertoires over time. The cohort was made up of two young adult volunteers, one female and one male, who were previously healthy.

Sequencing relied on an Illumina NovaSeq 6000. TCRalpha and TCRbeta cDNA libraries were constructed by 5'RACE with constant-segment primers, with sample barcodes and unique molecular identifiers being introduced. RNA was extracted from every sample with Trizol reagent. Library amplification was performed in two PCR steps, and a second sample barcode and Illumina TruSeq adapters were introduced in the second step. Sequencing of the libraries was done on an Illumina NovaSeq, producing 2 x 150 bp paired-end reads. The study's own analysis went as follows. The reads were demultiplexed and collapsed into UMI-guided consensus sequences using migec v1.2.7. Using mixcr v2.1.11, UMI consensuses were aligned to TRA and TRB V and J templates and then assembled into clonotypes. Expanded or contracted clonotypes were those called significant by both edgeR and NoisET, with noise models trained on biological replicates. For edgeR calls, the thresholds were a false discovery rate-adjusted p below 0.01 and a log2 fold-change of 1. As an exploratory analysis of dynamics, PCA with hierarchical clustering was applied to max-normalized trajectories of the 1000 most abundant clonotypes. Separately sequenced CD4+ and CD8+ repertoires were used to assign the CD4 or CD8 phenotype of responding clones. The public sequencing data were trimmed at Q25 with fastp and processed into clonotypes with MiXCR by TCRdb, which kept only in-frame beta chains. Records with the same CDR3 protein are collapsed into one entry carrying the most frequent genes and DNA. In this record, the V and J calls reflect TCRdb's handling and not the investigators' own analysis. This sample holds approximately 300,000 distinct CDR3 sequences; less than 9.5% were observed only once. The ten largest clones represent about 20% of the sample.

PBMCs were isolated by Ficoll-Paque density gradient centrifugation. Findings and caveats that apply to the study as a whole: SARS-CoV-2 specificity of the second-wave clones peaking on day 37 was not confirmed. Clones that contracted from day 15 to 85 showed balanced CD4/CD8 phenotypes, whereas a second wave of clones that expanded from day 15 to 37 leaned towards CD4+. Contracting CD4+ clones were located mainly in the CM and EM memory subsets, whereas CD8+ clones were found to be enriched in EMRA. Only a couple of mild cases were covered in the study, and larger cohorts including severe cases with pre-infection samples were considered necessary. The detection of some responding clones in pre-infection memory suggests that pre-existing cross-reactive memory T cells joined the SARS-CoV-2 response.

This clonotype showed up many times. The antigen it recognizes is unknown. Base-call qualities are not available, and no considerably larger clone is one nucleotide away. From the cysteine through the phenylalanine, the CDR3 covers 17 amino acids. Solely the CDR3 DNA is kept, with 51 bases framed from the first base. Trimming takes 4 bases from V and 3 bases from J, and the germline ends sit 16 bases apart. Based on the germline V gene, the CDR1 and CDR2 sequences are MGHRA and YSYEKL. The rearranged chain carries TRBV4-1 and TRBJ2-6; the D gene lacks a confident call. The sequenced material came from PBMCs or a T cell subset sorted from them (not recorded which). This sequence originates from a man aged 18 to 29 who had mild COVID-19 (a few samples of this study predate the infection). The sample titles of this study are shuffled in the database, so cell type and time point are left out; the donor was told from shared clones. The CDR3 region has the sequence CASSRLPHLYGANVLTF. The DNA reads TGCGCCAGCAGCCGACTTCCGCACCTCTATGGGGCCAACGTCCTGACTTTC.